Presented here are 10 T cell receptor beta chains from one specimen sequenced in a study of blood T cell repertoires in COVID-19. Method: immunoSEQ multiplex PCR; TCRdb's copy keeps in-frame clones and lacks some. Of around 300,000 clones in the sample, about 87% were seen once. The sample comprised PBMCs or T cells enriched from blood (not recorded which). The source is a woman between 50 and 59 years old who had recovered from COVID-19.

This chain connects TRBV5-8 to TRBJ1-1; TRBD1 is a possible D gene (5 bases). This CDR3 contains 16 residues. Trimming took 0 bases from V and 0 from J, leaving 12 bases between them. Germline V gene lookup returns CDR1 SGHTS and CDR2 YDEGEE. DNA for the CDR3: TGTGCCAGCAGCTTGGAAGAGACAGTGATGAACACTGAAGCTTTCTTT. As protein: CASSLEETVMNTEAFF.

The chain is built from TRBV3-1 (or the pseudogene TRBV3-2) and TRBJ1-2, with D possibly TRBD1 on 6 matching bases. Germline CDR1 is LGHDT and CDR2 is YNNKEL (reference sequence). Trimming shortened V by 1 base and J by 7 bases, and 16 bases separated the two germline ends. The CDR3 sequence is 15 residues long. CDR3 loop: CASSQVDSLPSGYTF. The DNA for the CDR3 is TGTGCCAGCAGCCAAGTGGACAGTCTGCCGAGTGGCTACACCTTC.

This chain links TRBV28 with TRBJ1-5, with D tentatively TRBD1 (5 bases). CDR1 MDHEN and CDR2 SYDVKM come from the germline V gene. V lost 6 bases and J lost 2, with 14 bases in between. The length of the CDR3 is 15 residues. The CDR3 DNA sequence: TGTGCCAGCAGATCACAGGTATCGGGCAATCAGCCCCAGCATTTT. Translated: CASRSQVSGNQPQHF.

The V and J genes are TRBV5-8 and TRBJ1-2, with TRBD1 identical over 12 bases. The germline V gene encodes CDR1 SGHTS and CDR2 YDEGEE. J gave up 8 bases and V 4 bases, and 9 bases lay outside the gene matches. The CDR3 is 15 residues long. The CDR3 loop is CASSSPGQGAKGYTF. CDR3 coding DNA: TGTGCCAGCAGCAGCCCGGGACAGGGGGCGAAAGGCTACACCTTC.

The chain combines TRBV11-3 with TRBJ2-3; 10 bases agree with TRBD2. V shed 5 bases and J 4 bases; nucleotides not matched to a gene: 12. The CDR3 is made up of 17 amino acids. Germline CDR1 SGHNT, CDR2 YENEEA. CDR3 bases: TGTGCCAGCAGCCCTCACCCAATAGCGGGAGGCGCAGATACGCAGTATTTT. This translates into CASSPHPIAGGADTQYF. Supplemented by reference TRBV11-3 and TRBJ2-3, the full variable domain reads EAGVVQSPRYKIIEKKQPVAFWCNPISGHNTLYWYLQNLGQGPELLIRYENEEAVDDSQLPKDRFSAERLKGVDSTLKIQPAELGDSAVYLCASSPHPIAGGADTQYFGPGTRLTVL.

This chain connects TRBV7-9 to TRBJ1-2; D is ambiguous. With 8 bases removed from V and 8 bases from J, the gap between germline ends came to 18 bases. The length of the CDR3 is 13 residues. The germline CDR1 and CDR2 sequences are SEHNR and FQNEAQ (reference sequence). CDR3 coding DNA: TGTGCCAGCGGTATGGTTAATTCGGTGGGCTACACCTTC. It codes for CASGMVNSVGYTF.

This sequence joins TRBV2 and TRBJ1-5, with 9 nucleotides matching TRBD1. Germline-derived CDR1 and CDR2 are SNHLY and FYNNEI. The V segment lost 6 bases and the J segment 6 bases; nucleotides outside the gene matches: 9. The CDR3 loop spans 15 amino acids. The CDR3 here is CASRGGQGLGQPQHF. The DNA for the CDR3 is TGTGCCAGCAGGGGGGGACAGGGATTAGGTCAGCCCCAGCATTTT.

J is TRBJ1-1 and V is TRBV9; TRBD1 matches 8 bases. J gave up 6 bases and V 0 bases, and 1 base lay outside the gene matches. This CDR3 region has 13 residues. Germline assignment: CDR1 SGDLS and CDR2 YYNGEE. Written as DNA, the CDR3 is TGTGCCAGCAGCGTAGCAGGGGGCGCTGAAGCTTTCTTT. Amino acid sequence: CASSVAGGAEAFF. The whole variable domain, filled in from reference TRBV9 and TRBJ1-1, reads DSGVTQTPKHLITATGQRVTLRCSPRSGDLSVYWYQQSLDQGLQFLIQYYNGEERAKGNILERFSAQQFPDLHSELNLSSLELGDSALYFCASSVAGGAEAFFGQGTRLTVV.

This chain's CDR3 is CASSSDRAYEQYF. CDR3 DNA sequence: TGTGCCAGCAGTTCGGACAGGGCTTACGAGCAGTACTTC. This rearrangement joins TRBV28 to TRBJ2-7; 8 bases fit TRBD1. Trimming cost V 4 bases and J 4 bases; bases outside gene matches: 3. This CDR3 has 13 amino acids. Per germline, CDR1 MDHEN and CDR2 SYDVKM.

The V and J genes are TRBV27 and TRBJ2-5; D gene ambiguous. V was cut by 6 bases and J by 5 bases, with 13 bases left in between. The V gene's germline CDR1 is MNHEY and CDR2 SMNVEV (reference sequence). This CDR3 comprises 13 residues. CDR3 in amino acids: CASSPLVRETQYF. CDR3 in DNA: TGTGCCAGCAGCCCACTCGTCCGGGAGACCCAGTACTTC.